Below, 27 T cell receptor beta chains from the same sample are listed, as sequenced in a study of shared clonotypes between healthy human individuals. Naive CD8 isolation took CD45RO-negative cells positively selected for CCR7 and excluded terminally differentiated effector memory CD45RA+ cells. Using immunoSEQ multiplex PCR, the repertoire was profiled, and TCRdb retains in-frame clones only, with some absent. The sample includes 560,000 or so clones, approximately 96% of them seen just once. Sequencing was performed on naive CD8+ T cells sorted from blood. The receptor source for this set is a woman in her 30s in good health.

Concerning this clone: Within the sample, other DNA sequences also encode this same CDR3. The rearrangement joins TRBV28 to TRBJ2-7; D gene unclear. CDR3 size: 13 residues. Looked up from germline, CDR1 is MDHEN and CDR2 is SYDVKM. V shed 1 base and J shed 4 bases, with 8 bases lying between them. This CDR3 reads CASSLLGFYEQYF. The DNA of the CDR3 is TGTGCCAGCAGTTTATTGGGTTTTTACGAGCAGTACTTC.

The chain carries TRBV7-8 and TRBJ1-3; no clear D gene. The V end lost 1 base, the J end lost 0 bases, and 7 bases lay between the germline ends. CDR3 size: 15 residues. CDR1 and CDR2 from the germline V gene are SGHVS and FQNEAQ. Written as DNA, the CDR3 is TGTGCCAGCAGCTTAGACAGATACTCTGGAAACACCATATATTTT. Translation: CASSLDRYSGNTIYF.

The chain links TRBV30 to TRBJ1-5, with TRBD1 matching 8 bases. CDR1 is GTSNPN and CDR2 is SVGIG in the germline V gene (reference sequence). This CDR3 has 15 amino acids. Losses at the gene ends were 0 bases for V and 7 bases for J; bases not matched to a gene: 8. CDR3 region: CAWSVRRGLGQPQHF. DNA of the CDR3: TGTGCCTGGAGTGTACGCAGGGGGCTTGGACAGCCCCAGCATTTT. Variable domain in full (rest from reference TRBV30 and TRBJ1-5): SQTIHQWPATLVQPVGSPLSLECTVEGTSNPNLYWYRQAAGRGLQLLFYSVGIGQISSEVPQNLSASRPQDRQFILSSKKLLLSDSGFYLCAWSVRRGLGQPQHFGDGTRLSIL.

This chain joins TRBV25-1 and TRBJ2-1; 7 bases are shared with TRBD1. Germline V gives CDR1 MGHDK, CDR2 SYGVNS. V shed 4 bases and J 8 bases; nucleotides not matched to a gene: 14. The CDR3 is 16 amino acids. In DNA, the CDR3 is TGTGCCAGCAGTGCTCGACAGGGTTTAGGGAAGGATGAGCAGTTCTTC. Translating gives CASSARQGLGKDEQFF.

V is TRBV6-5 and J is TRBJ2-1; possibly TRBD1 or TRBD2 for D (5 bases each). CDR1 MNHEY and CDR2 SVGAGI come from the germline V gene. V was trimmed by 4 bases and J by 6 bases, leaving 13 bases between them. The CDR3 extends over 14 amino acids. CDR3 in DNA: TGTGCCAGCAGTTTTCGGGAAAGGGGCAATGAGCAGTTCTTC. Residues: CASSFRERGNEQFF.

The rearrangement uses TRBV6-1 and TRBJ1-1; D unresolved. V was shortened by 6 bases and J by 0 bases, with 14 bases between the two germline ends. Germline V gene lookup returns CDR1 MNHNS and CDR2 SASEGT. This CDR3 comprises 15 residues. As DNA, the CDR3 is TGTGCCAGCAGGAAGCCGGGCAGTCTGAACACTGAAGCTTTCTTT. This codes for CASRKPGSLNTEAFF.

The chain links TRBV2 to TRBJ2-1, with D perhaps TRBD2 (6 bases). Looked up from germline, CDR1 is SNHLY and CDR2 is FYNNEI. Trimming left V 4 bases short and J 3 bases short, with 13 bases between. The CDR3 contains 15 residues. The CDR3 loop is CASSVGGGGYNEQFF. The CDR3 nucleotides read TGTGCCAGCAGTGTCGGGGGAGGCGGCTACAATGAGCAGTTCTTC.

The gene calls are TRBV7-9 and TRBJ2-3; perhaps TRBD1 as D (5 bases). Per the germline V gene, CDR1 is SEHNR and CDR2 is FQNEAQ (reference sequence). Trimming took 0 bases from V and 4 from J, leaving 14 bases between them. The CDR3 consists of 16 residues. The CDR3 protein is CASSLALQGMADTQYF. For the CDR3, the DNA is TGTGCCAGCAGCTTAGCGCTTCAGGGTATGGCAGATACGCAGTATTTT. The full variable domain, its missing parts supplied by reference TRBV7-9 and TRBJ2-3, is DTGVSQNPRHKITKRGQNVTFRCDPISEHNRLYWYRQTLGQGPEFLTYFQNEAQLEKSRLLSDRFSAERPKGSFSTLEIQRTEQGDSAMYLCASSLALQGMADTQYFGPGTRLTVL.

This clone occurred a few times. The V call is TRBV5-6, the J call TRBJ2-7; 10 nucleotides line up with TRBD2. The V gene end was trimmed by 3 bases and the J gene end by 7 bases; junction bases not matched to a gene: 1. CDR1 is SGHDT, CDR2 YYEEEE, per germline. The CDR3 sequence is 12 residues long. CDR3 sequence (DNA): TGTGCCAGCAGCTCACTAGCGGGGGAGCAGTACTTC. Translating it yields CASSSLAGEQYF.

The V and J genes are TRBV7-9 and TRBJ1-2; D perhaps matches TRBD1 (6 bases). V lost 4 bases, J lost 4 bases, and 16 bases lay in between. The CDR3 is 15 amino acids. Per germline, CDR1 SEHNR and CDR2 FQNEAQ (reference sequence). The CDR3 sequence is CASSSGTHRFYGYTF. CDR3 DNA sequence: TGTGCCAGCAGCTCAGGGACACACAGGTTCTATGGCTACACCTTC.

Points on this clone: Within the sample, other DNA sequences also encode this same CDR3. The gene calls are TRBV27 and TRBJ2-3; no firm D call. Trimming stripped 3 bases from V and 3 bases from J, with 7 bases between. The CDR3 has 13 amino acids. Germline lookup yields CDR1 MNHEY and CDR2 SMNVEV (reference sequence). CDR3 sequence (DNA): TGTGCCAGCAGTTTTGTTCCGACAGATACGCAGTATTTT. Protein: CASSFVPTDTQYF.

The chain has TRBV4-1 and TRBJ2-5, with 9 bases identical to TRBD1. The ends lost 2 bases at V and 4 bases at J; junction bases unmatched: 5. The CDR3 loop spans 15 amino acids. In germline, CDR1 is MGHRA, CDR2 YSYEKL. CDR3 sequence (DNA): TGCGCCAGCAGCCAACCGACAGGGGGTGTAGAGACCCAGTACTTC. Translating it yields CASSQPTGGVETQYF.

V usage is TRBV15 and J usage is TRBJ1-5; D is unclear. The CDR3 is 14 amino acids. V shed 0 bases and J shed 1 base, with 4 bases lying between them. The germline CDR1 and CDR2 sequences are LNHNV and YYDKDF (reference sequence). The CDR3 region is CATSRDESNQPQHF. The CDR3 DNA reads TGTGCCACCAGCAGAGATGAGAGCAATCAGCCCCAGCATTTT.

The V call is TRBV6-5, the J call TRBJ1-5, with no clear D. Germline CDR1 is MNHEY and CDR2 is SVGAGI. V shed 8 bases and J shed 7 bases, with 15 bases lying between them. The CDR3 covers 13 residues. CDR3 in amino acids: CASGVGIAQPQHF. Here the CDR3 DNA reads TGTGCCAGCGGAGTGGGAATAGCACAGCCCCAGCATTTT.

The genes are TRBV11-2 and TRBJ1-5, with D unresolved. Germline CDR1 SGHAT, CDR2 FQNNGV. The V end was cut by 10 bases, the J end by 2 bases, with 18 bases between. The CDR3 contains 15 residues. The CDR3 nucleotides are TGTGCCACAAAGGAGGGATTGATGGGCAATCAGCCCCAGCATTTT. This sequence encodes CATKEGLMGNQPQHF.

The chain joins TRBV2 to TRBJ1-1; D perhaps matches TRBD1 (5 bases). The CDR3 loop spans 11 amino acids. V lost 8 bases and J 7 bases, leaving 11 bases between the germline ends. From germline, CDR1 is SNHLY and CDR2 FYNNEI. CDR3 in amino acids: CASPRGGEAFF. CDR3 DNA sequence: TGTGCCAGCCCCCGGGGGGGTGAAGCTTTCTTT.

The genes are TRBV28 and TRBJ2-7; 8 bases agree with TRBD1. Unmatched junction bases numbered 3, after V lost 5 bases and J lost 0 bases. CDR3 length: 14 residues. Germline values: CDR1 MDHEN, CDR2 SYDVKM. CDR3: CASSPTGVSYEQYF. The DNA of the CDR3 is TGTGCCAGCAGTCCGACAGGGGTCTCCTACGAGCAGTACTTC.

The V gene is TRBV7-9, the J gene TRBJ2-1; D is perhaps TRBD2 (5 bases). Trimming removed 4 bases from V and 2 bases from J, with 15 bases in between. Looked up from germline, CDR1 is SEHNR and CDR2 is FQNEAQ (reference sequence). The CDR3 spans 16 residues. CDR3: CASSSRTSFPYNEQFF. The CDR3 DNA reads as TGTGCCAGCAGCTCACGAACTAGTTTTCCCTACAATGAGCAGTTCTTC.

This clone was detected once. V and J are TRBV28 and TRBJ1-5; 7 bases match TRBD1. The germline V gene has CDR1 MDHEN and CDR2 SYDVKM. The CDR3 contains 14 residues. Trimming removed 5 bases from V and 2 bases from J; junction bases left unmatched: 3. The CDR3 sequence: CASSGGTGNQPQHF. CDR3 DNA: TGTGCCAGCAGTGGTGGGACAGGCAATCAGCCCCAGCATTTT.

The V and J genes are TRBV7-9 and TRBJ1-3, with unresolved D. The CDR3 length is 17 residues. Trimming took off 4 bases at V and 0 bases at J, with 16 bases between the two ends. Germline V CDR1 and CDR2: SEHNR, FQNEAQ (reference sequence). In DNA, the CDR3 is TGTGCCAGCAGCTACCTTTTAGACACGAGCTCTGGAAACACCATATATTTT. Translating gives CASSYLLDTSSGNTIYF.

This chain joins TRBV5-4 and TRBJ2-1; D is ambiguous. The CDR3 spans 13 residues. The germline V gene has CDR1 SGHNT and CDR2 YYREEE (reference sequence). V was trimmed by 0 bases and J by 9 bases, leaving 10 bases between them. Written as DNA, the CDR3 is TGTGCCAGCAGCTTGGAATCCGCGACTGAGCAGTTCTTC. Translated: CASSLESATEQFF.

The chain combines TRBV4-1 with TRBJ2-5; a weak D match, TRBD2 (5 bases). V was cut by 4 bases and J by 4 bases, with 13 bases left in between. CDR1 and CDR2 from the germline V gene are MGHRA and YSYEKL. The CDR3 length is 14 residues. The CDR3 DNA follows: TGCGCCAGCAGCCGAATACGCGAGGGAGAGACCCAGTACTTC. Its translation is CASSRIREGETQYF.

This clone was detected once. The chain couples TRBV9 to TRBJ2-1, with 10 bases fitting TRBD2. Germline values: CDR1 SGDLS, CDR2 YYNGEE. The CDR3 length is 20 residues. The junction had 19 bases not matched to a gene; V was cut back by 0 bases and J by 7 bases. Here the CDR3 reads CASSVEEILAGRPSQNEQFF. The CDR3, as DNA: TGTGCCAGCAGCGTAGAAGAAATACTAGCGGGAAGACCGAGTCAGAATGAGCAGTTCTTC.

This clone was counted once. The chain couples TRBV28 to TRBJ1-1, with D maybe TRBD1 (6 bases). This CDR3 has 14 residues. CDR1 and CDR2 from the germline V gene are MDHEN and SYDVKM. The V end lost 7 bases, the J end lost 5 bases, and 17 bases lay between the germline ends. CDR3 sequence (DNA): TGTGCCAGCATTGGGGGCGCGTCTTGGACTGAAGCTTTCTTT. It translates to CASIGGASWTEAFF.

This clone was found once. The chain couples TRBV30 to TRBJ2-5; 9 bases match TRBD1. The J call could be wrong; TRBJ2-7 is a better fit for the DNA end. CDR3 size: 13 residues. Per the germline V gene, CDR1 is GTSNPN and CDR2 is SVGIG (reference sequence). CDR3: CAWSPGQGYEQYF. CDR3 DNA sequence: TGTGCCTGGAGTCCAGGACAGGGGTACGAGCAGTACTTC.

The V gene is TRBV19, the J gene TRBJ1-5; 10 bases fit TRBD1. CDR1 LNHDA and CDR2 SQIVND come from the germline V gene (reference sequence). The CDR3 is 15 amino acids. With 9 bases clipped from V and 3 bases from J, the junction kept 8 bases outside the gene matches. The CDR3 spells CASRAGTGANQPQHF. The CDR3 DNA sequence: TGTGCCAGCCGTGCTGGGACAGGGGCCAATCAGCCCCAGCATTTT.

As DNA, the CDR3 is TGTGCCAGCAGATGGACCGGGACTAGCGGGAGATCCCAGTACTTC. Protein sequence: CASRWTGTSGRSQYF. The chain uses TRBV2 and TRBJ2-5; 14 nucleotides match TRBD2. From germline, CDR1 is SNHLY and CDR2 FYNNEI. This CDR3 is 15 amino acids long. The ends lost 6 bases at V and 9 bases at J; junction bases unmatched: 9.